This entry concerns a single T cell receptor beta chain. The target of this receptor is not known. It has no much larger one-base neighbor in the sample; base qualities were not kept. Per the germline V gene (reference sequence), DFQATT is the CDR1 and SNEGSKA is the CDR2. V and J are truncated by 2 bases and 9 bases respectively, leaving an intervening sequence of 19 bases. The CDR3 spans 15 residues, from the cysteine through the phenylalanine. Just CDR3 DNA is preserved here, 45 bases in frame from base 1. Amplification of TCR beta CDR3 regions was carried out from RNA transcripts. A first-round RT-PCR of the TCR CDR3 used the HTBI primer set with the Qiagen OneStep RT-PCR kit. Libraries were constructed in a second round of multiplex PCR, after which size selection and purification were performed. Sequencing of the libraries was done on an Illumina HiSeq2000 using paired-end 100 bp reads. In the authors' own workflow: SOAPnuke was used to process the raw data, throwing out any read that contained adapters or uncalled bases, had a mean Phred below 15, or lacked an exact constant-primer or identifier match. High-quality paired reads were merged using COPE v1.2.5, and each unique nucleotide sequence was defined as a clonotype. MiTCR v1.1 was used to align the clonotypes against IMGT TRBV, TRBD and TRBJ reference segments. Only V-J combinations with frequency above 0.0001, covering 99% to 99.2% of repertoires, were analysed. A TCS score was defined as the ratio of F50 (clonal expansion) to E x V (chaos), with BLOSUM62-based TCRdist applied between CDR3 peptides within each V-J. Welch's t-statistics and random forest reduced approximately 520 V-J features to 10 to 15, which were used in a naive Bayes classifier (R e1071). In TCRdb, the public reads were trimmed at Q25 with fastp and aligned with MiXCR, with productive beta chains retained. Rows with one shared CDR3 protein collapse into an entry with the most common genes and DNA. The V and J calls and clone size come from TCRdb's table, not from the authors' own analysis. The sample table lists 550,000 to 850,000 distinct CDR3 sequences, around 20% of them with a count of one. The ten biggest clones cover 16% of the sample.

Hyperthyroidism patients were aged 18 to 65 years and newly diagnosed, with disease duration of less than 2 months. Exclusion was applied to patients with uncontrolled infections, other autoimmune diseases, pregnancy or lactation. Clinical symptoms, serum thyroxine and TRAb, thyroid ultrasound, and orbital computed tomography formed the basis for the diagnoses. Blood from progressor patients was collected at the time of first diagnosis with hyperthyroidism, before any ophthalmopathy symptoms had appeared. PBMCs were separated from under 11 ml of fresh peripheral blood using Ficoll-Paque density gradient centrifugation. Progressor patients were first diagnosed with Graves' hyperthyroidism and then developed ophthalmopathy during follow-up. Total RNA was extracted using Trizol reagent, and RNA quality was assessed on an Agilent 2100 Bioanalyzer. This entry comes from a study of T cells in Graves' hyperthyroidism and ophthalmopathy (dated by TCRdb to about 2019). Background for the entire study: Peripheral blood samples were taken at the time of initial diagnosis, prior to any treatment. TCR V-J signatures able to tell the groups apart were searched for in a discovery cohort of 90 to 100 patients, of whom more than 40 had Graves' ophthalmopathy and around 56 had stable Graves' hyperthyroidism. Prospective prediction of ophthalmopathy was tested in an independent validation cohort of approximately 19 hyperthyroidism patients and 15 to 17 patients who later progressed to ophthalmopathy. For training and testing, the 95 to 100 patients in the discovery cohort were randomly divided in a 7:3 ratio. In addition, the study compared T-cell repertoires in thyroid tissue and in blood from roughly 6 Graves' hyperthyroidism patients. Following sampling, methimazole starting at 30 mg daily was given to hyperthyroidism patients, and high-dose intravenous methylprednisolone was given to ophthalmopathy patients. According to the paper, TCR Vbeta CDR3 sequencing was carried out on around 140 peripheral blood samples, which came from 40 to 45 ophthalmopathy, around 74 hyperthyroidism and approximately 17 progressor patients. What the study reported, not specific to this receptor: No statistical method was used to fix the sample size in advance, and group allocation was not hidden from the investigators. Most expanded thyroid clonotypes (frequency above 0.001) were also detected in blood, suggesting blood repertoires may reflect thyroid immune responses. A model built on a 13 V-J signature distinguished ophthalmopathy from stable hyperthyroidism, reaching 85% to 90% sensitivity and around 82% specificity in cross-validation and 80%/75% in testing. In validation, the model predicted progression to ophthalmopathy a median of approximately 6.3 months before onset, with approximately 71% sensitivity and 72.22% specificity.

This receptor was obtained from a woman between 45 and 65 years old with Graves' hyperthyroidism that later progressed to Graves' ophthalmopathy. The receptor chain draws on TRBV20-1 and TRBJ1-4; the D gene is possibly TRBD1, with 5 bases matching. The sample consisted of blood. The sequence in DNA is TGCAGTGCTAGATGGGGCTCAATTGCTAGTAAAAAACTGTTTTTT. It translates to CSARWGSIASKKLFF.